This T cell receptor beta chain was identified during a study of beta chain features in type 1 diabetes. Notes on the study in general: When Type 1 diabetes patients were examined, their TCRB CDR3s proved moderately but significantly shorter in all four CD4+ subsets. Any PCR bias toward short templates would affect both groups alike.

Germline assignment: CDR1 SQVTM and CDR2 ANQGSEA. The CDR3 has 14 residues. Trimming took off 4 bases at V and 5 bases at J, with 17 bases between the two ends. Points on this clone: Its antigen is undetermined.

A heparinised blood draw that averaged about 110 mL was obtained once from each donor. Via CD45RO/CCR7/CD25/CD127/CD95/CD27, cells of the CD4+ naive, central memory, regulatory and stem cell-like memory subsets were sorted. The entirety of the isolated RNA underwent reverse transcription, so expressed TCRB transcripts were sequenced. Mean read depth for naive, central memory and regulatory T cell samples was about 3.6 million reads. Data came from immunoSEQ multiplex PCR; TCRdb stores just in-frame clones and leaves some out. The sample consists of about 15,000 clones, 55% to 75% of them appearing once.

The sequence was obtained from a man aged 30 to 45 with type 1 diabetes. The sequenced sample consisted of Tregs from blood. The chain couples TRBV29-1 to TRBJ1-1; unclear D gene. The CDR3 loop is CSVAGHGEGTEAFF. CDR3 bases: TGCAGCGTTGCCGGTCACGGGGAAGGTACTGAAGCTTTCTTT.